One sample yielded the 22 T cell receptor beta chains listed below, sequenced in a study of somatic mutations in cytotoxic T cells in rheumatoid arthritis. The repertoire was sequenced with immunoSEQ multiplex PCR; TCRdb's copy has only in-frame clones and lacks some. The sample holds 10,000 or so clones, about four fifths seen once. Sequenced sample: CD8+ T cells sorted from blood. The source of these receptors is a woman aged 45-60 years in good health.

The J gene is TRBJ2-7, the V gene TRBV30; 8 nucleotides line up with TRBD2. The trim removed 2 bases at V and 0 bases at J, leaving 6 bases unmatched. Germline loops: CDR1 GTSNPN, CDR2 SVGIG (reference sequence). This CDR3 has 15 amino acids. CDR3 sequence: CAWSSGGRSSYEQYF. The CDR3 DNA follows: TGTGCCTGGAGTAGCGGGGGCAGAAGCTCCTACGAGCAGTACTTC.

V and J are TRBV4-3 and TRBJ2-1; D perhaps matches TRBD1 (5 bases). Looked up from germline, CDR1 is LGHNA and CDR2 is YSLEER. Trimming cost V 1 base and J 4 bases, with 11 bases left between them. The CDR3 totals 15 residues. In DNA, the CDR3 is TGCGCCAGCAGCCAAGGTATAACAGGTTACAATGAGCAGTTCTTC. Amino acid sequence: CASSQGITGYNEQFF.

The J gene is TRBJ2-7, the V gene TRBV5-1, with 7 bases matching TRBD1. Germline V CDR1 and CDR2: SGHRS, YFSETQ. This CDR3 contains 18 residues. V dropped 0 bases and J dropped 2; count of bases not matched to a gene: 14. In DNA form, the CDR3 reads TGCGCCAGCAGCTTGGAGGGGGCGGTAGGACTTTACCCCTACGAGCAGTACTTC. Translation: CASSLEGAVGLYPYEQYF.

The rearrangement joins TRBV7-9 to TRBJ2-1; TRBD1 agrees at 9 bases. V gave up 5 bases and J gave up 6 bases; unmatched junction bases: 5. CDR1 and CDR2 (germline): SEHNR, FQNEAQ (reference sequence). The CDR3 has 14 amino acids. CDR3 nucleotides: TGTGCCAGCAGCGGGGACAGGGTCCTCAATGAGCAGTTCTTC. This codes for CASSGDRVLNEQFF.

This chain connects TRBV28 to TRBJ1-1, with D perhaps matching TRBD1 (6 bases). The CDR3 totals 14 residues. V lost 4 bases and J lost 1, with 10 bases in between. Per germline, CDR1 MDHEN and CDR2 SYDVKM. This CDR3 reads CASSSGTRNTEAFF. The CDR3 nucleotides are TGTGCCAGCAGTTCGGGGACAAGGAACACTGAAGCTTTCTTT. Combining the CDR3 with reference TRBV28 and TRBJ1-1 gives the whole variable domain DVKVTQSSRYLVKRTGEKVFLECVQDMDHENMFWYRQDPGLGLRLIYFSYDVKMKEKGDIPEGYSVSREKKERFSLILESASTNQTSMYLCASSSGTRNTEAFFGQGTRLTVV.

This chain links TRBV10-2 with TRBJ2-3, with a weak D call TRBD2 (6 bases). V lost 2 bases, J lost 2 bases, and 11 bases lay in between. The germline V gene has CDR1 WSHSY and CDR2 SAAADI. This CDR3 is 15 amino acids long. CDR3 sequence: CASSEPGLYTDTQYF. CDR3 nucleotide sequence: TGCGCCAGCAGTGAGCCGGGACTTTACACAGATACGCAGTATTTT.

V usage is TRBV7-3 and J usage is TRBJ2-7; maybe TRBD1 (5 bases). Deletions cut 4 bases from V and 6 bases from J, with 10 bases between. There are 12 residues in the CDR3. Germline assignment: CDR1 SGHTA and CDR2 FQGTGA. The CDR3 DNA follows: TGTGCCAGCAGCTCGCAGGGCGGCGAGCAGTACTTC. Its translation: CASSSQGGEQYF.

The genes are TRBV9 and TRBJ2-7, with D hard to call. V was shortened by 0 bases and J by 7 bases, with 5 bases between the two germline ends. The CDR3 length is 11 residues. Germline V CDR1 and CDR2: SGDLS, YYNGEE. The CDR3 DNA reads as TGTGCCAGCAGCGTAGGCAGGGAGCAGTACTTC. Translating gives CASSVGREQYF.

The chain joins TRBV30 to TRBJ2-1; no clear D gene. In germline, CDR1 is GTSNPN, CDR2 SVGIG (reference sequence). The CDR3 covers 11 residues. Trimming pared 4 bases from V and 5 bases from J, leaving 6 bases between. The CDR3 spells CAWNMNNEQFF. The CDR3 nucleotides are TGTGCCTGGAACATGAACAATGAGCAGTTCTTC.

This chain uses TRBV6-6 with TRBJ1-5, with a tentative D call TRBD1 (6 bases). V lost 7 bases to trimming and J lost 1 base, with 17 bases between them. The CDR3 totals 16 residues. CDR1 and CDR2 from the germline V gene are MNHNY and SVGAGI (reference sequence). The CDR3 bases are TGTGCCAGCAACCTCATAGGGGGTTTGAGCAATCAGCCCCAGCATTTT. Amino acid sequence: CASNLIGGLSNQPQHF.

In its sample, this clone is medium-sized (0.01 to 0.1%). This rearrangement joins TRBV18 to TRBJ2-1; perhaps TRBD2 as D (6 bases). V was shortened by 3 bases and J by 8 bases, with 11 bases between the two germline ends. CDR3 length: 13 amino acids. The germline V gene encodes CDR1 KGHSH and CDR2 LQKENI. Here the CDR3 reads CASSPGGTDEQFF. CDR3 in DNA: TGTGCCAGCTCACCGGGCGGGACCGATGAGCAGTTCTTC.

J is TRBJ2-7 and V is TRBV14, with 9 bases fitting TRBD2. The germline gives CDR1 SGHDN, CDR2 FVKESK. Unmatched junction bases numbered 7, after V lost 0 bases and J lost 1 base. The CDR3 extends over 17 amino acids. The CDR3 sequence is CASSQDYETSGSYEQYF. The CDR3 DNA is TGTGCCAGCAGCCAAGACTACGAGACTAGCGGTTCCTACGAGCAGTACTTC.

The chain employs TRBV4-3 and TRBJ1-2, with D possibly matching TRBD1 (6 bases). V lost 0 bases and J lost 4, with 15 bases in between. The V gene's germline CDR1 is LGHNA and CDR2 YSLEER. This CDR3 comprises 16 residues. In nucleotides, the CDR3 is TGCGCCAGCAGCCAAGATCCCCAGGGGCAGCTCTATGGCTACACCTTC. It specifies CASSQDPQGQLYGYTF.

The V and J genes are TRBV28 and TRBJ2-5, with 7 bases lining up with TRBD2. Germline assignment: CDR1 MDHEN and CDR2 SYDVKM. V lost 6 bases, J lost 2 bases, and 18 bases stayed unmatched. The CDR3 is 18 amino acids. The CDR3 bases are TGTGCCAGCAGGGGGGGAGGGGTTAGCGGGTACGTACAAGAGACCCAGTACTTC. Translated: CASRGGGVSGYVQETQYF.

This clone was observed a few times. The chain has TRBV29-1 and TRBJ2-7; a weak D match, TRBD1 (6 bases). V dropped 7 bases and J dropped 3 bases, with 19 bases sitting between them. The length of the CDR3 is 14 residues. CDR1 and CDR2 from the germline V gene are SQVTM and ANQGSEA. DNA for the CDR3: TGCAGCGCAGTCCGGGACACCCTTTACTACGAGCAGTACTTC. This translates into CSAVRDTLYYEQYF.

J is TRBJ2-5 and V is TRBV7-3, with D possibly being TRBD2 (6 bases). The J call may not be correct, given that the DNA end is closer to TRBJ2-7. The CDR3 loop spans 13 amino acids. The germline CDR1 and CDR2 sequences are SGHTA and FQGTGA. The DNA for the CDR3 is TGTGCCAGCAGCTTAACGGGGGGTCTCGAGCAGTACTTC. Protein sequence: CASSLTGGLEQYF.

The J gene is TRBJ1-1, the V gene TRBV15; a possible D gene is TRBD1 (5 bases). The CDR3 has 14 residues. Per germline, CDR1 LNHNV and CDR2 YYDKDF (reference sequence). Deletions cut 3 bases from V and 3 bases from J, with 11 bases between. The CDR3 here is CATSRDRGDTEAFF. CDR3 bases: TGTGCCACCAGCAGGGACCGGGGGGACACTGAAGCTTTCTTT.

This clone was counted only a few times. V gene TRBV4-3 combines with J gene TRBJ2-7, with 12 positions matching TRBD2. Trimming cost V 1 base and J 2 bases; bases outside gene matches: 0. CDR1 is LGHNA and CDR2 is YSLEER in the germline V gene. The CDR3 totals 15 residues. Here the CDR3 reads CASSQGLAGAYEQYF. CDR3 in DNA: TGCGCCAGCAGCCAAGGACTAGCGGGGGCCTACGAGCAGTACTTC.

The sample holds a few counts of this clone. A read error may account for a junction end that differs from germline. The chain has TRBV29-1 and TRBJ1-1; perhaps TRBD1 as D (6 bases). This CDR3 comprises 11 residues. Germline V lookup: CDR1 SQVTM, CDR2 ANQGSEA. CDR3 loop: CSVSGGAEAFF. The CDR3, as DNA: TGCAGCGTGAGTGGGGGCGCTGAGGCTTTCTTT.

The chain's CDR3 is CASSQELAGSNEQFF. DNA for the CDR3: TGTGCCAGCAGCCAAGAACTAGCGGGGTCCAATGAGCAGTTCTTC. The rearrangement uses TRBV4-2 and TRBJ2-1, with 10 bases that match TRBD2. The CDR3 has 15 residues. The ends lost 0 bases at V and 6 bases at J; junction bases unmatched: 2. CDR1 is LGHNA, CDR2 YNFKEQ, per germline.

This rearrangement joins TRBV28 to TRBJ2-2; a weak D match, TRBD2 (5 bases). This CDR3 has 12 residues. V gave up 2 bases and J gave up 8 bases, with 6 bases separating them. Germline V gene data show CDR1 as MDHEN and CDR2 as SYDVKM. The CDR3 sequence is CASSLTGGELFF. DNA of the CDR3: TGTGCCAGCAGTTTAACGGGGGGGGAGCTGTTTTTT.

The V call is TRBV19, the J call TRBJ1-5; D is unresolved. Germline V lookup: CDR1 LNHDA, CDR2 SQIVND (reference sequence). V dropped 5 bases and J dropped 3 bases, with 8 bases sitting between them. The CDR3 is 13 residues long. Here the CDR3 reads CASSWLINQPQHF. CDR3 nucleotide sequence: TGTGCCAGTAGTTGGCTGATCAATCAGCCCCAGCATTTT.